This paragraph covers one T cell receptor (beta chain) sequence. Its matching antigen is unknown. This sample was included in a study of vaccination and CD4 T cells after COVID-19. Scientists ran DNA taken from cultured CD4+ T cells through the Oncomine TCR Beta short-read assay for sequencing. TCRdb called the PCR reads again in MiXCR, with one record for every CDR3 protein. Counted here are roughly 14,000 distinct CDR3 sequences, 30% to 35% occurring once; the ten biggest clones make up roughly a tenth. Study-wide results and caveats: Spike mono-reactive clones accounted for 304 of the 307 vaccine-specific clones found in convalescent patients.

Treatment defined: roughly nine-day PBMC culture with coronavirus spike peptide pools or control peptides (ViraFEST assay). This clonotype was obtained from a human donor who had recovered from COVID-19. This specimen consisted of CD4+ T cells from blood, cultured in vitro, obtained after SARS-CoV-2 vaccination.

The CDR3 sequence: CASSRTWDSPGNLYGYTF. The CDR3 bases are TGTGCCAGCAGTCGAACGTGGGACTCCCCCGGAAACTTGTATGGCTACACCTTC. This rearrangement joins TRBV28 to TRBJ1-2, with D perhaps matching TRBD1 (5 bases). The germline V gene has CDR1 MDHEN and CDR2 SYDVKM. V was cut by 5 bases and J by 5 bases, with 27 bases left in between. CDR3 size: 18 residues.